A selection of T cell receptor beta chains follows, all from one sample in a study of blood T cell repertoires in COVID-19. The data were produced by immunoSEQ multiplex PCR, yet TCRdb's version contains in-frame clones alone and is incomplete. The sample yields around 270,000 clones, around 87% seen once. The sample was peripheral blood. These receptors were taken from a woman aged 55-69 years with COVID-19, enrolled during active disease. Both conserved end residues are part of each CDR3. The D gene is left open where the match is weak. Only some rows state a clone size, as once, few, many or a class for expanded clones.

TRBJ1-5 | - | - | TRBV6-6 | CASSSGTSYSNQPQHF | TGTGCCAGCAGCTCTGGGACATCATATAGCAATCAGCCCCAGCATTTT
TRBJ1-5 | - | - | TRBV6-5 | CAGGIHSNQPQHF | TGTGCCGGGGGGATCCATAGCAATCAGCCCCAGCATTTT
TRBJ2-5 | - | TRBD2 | TRBV3-1/TRBV3-2 | CASSLFLAGGETQYF | TGTGCCAGCAGCCTATTCCTAGCGGGAGGGGAGACCCAGTACTTC
TRBJ2-7 | - | - | TRBV28 | CASSLLREQYF | TGTGCCAGCAGCCTATTACGAGAGCAGTACTTC
TRBJ2-7 | - | TRBD2 | TRBV5-5 | CASSPEAGVLSEQYF | TGTGCCAGCAGCCCCGAAGCGGGAGTGTTATCCGAGCAGTACTTC
TRBJ2-1 | once | TRBD2 | TRBV27 | CASSLGASGSVDEQFF | TGTGCCAGCAGTTTAGGGGCTAGCGGGAGTGTCGATGAGCAGTTCTTC
TRBJ1-1 | once | TRBD1 | TRBV9 | CASSGTGAEAFF | TGTGCCAGCAGCGGGACAGGGGCTGAAGCTTTCTTT
TRBJ2-3 | - | TRBD2 | TRBV19 | CASSDSGRTDTQYF | TGTGCCAGTAGTGATAGCGGGAGGACCGATACGCAGTATTTT
TRBJ1-3 | - | TRBD1 | TRBV29-1 | CSVRTGSSGNTIYF | TGCAGCGTGCGGACAGGGAGCTCTGGAAACACCATATATTTT
TRBJ2-1 | - | - | TRBV24-1 | CATSDPDTSEQFF | TGTGCCACCAGTGATCCGGACACATCCGAGCAGTTCTTC
TRBJ1-1 | - | - | TRBV27 | CASIAGSFEAFF | TGTGCCAGCATTGCGGGTTCGTTTGAGGCTTTCTTT
TRBJ1-5 | - | - | TRBV19 | CASISGASPIGNQPQHF | TGTGCCAGTATCTCAGGTGCTAGCCCAATTGGCAATCAGCCCCAGCATTTT
TRBJ1-1 | - | - | TRBV18 | CASSPQTLNTEAFF | TGTGCCAGCTCACCCCAGACACTGAACACTGAAGCTTTCTTT
TRBJ2-5 | - | - | TRBV15 | CATSREQANQETQYF | TGTGCCACCAGCAGAGAGCAGGCTAACCAAGAGACCCAGTACTTC
TRBJ2-5 | - | TRBD1 | TRBV24-1 | CATGTGLETQYF | TGTGCCACCGGGACAGGGTTGGAGACCCAGTACTTC
TRBJ2-1 | - | - | TRBV18 | CASSPFSRPPTSQMKQFF | TGTGCCAGCTCACCATTCAGCCGACCCCCGACTTCGCAGATGAAGCAGTTCTTC
TRBJ2-2 | - | TRBD1 | TRBV4-1 | CASSRTGDTGELFF | TGCGCCAGCAGCCGGACAGGGGACACCGGGGAGCTGTTTTTT
TRBJ2-7 | - | TRBD1 | TRBV3-1/TRBV3-2 | CASSRTGDGGEQYF | TGTGCCAGCAGCCGGACAGGGGACGGAGGCGAGCAGTACTTC
TRBJ2-2 | few | - | TRBV27 | CASNIVGSTGELFF | TGTGCCAGCAATATTGTGGGCAGCACCGGGGAGCTGTTTTTT
TRBJ2-1 | - | TRBD2 | TRBV7-8 | CASSKGLAGVKDEQFF | TGTGCCAGCAGCAAGGGACTAGCGGGAGTAAAGGATGAGCAGTTCTTC
TRBJ1-2 | - | - | TRBV6-5 | CASSPKRGPNLGYTF | TGTGCCAGCAGCCCCAAGAGAGGGCCCAACCTGGGCTACACCTTC
TRBJ1-5 | - | - | TRBV6-6 | CASSYSPGVANQPQHF | TGTGCCAGCAGTTACTCGCCGGGGGTAGCAAATCAGCCCCAGCATTTT
TRBJ2-4 | - | TRBD2 | TRBV3-1/TRBV3-2 | CASSQRAGAVNIQYF | TGTGCCAGCAGCCAGAGAGCGGGAGCTGTAAACATTCAGTACTTC
TRBJ1-3 | - | - | TRBV6-5 | CASSPTGSSGNTIYF | TGTGCCAGCAGCCCAACAGGGTCCTCTGGAAACACCATATATTTT
TRBJ2-5 | - | TRBD1 | TRBV28 | CASSFLSETGVGTQYF | TGTGCCAGCAGTTTCTTGTCCGAGACAGGGGTAGGGACCCAGTACTTC
TRBJ1-1 | - | - | TRBV30 | CAWSPRGGSGNTEAFF | TGTGCCTGGAGTCCACGGGGGGGGAGTGGGAACACTGAAGCTTTCTTT
TRBJ2-7 | few | - | TRBV5-8 | CASSSRDFYEQYF | TGTGCCAGCAGCTCCCGGGACTTCTACGAGCAGTACTTC
TRBJ1-1 | - | - | TRBV6-2/TRBV6-3 | CASSSWESGREAFF | TGTGCCAGCAGTTCCTGGGAATCAGGGCGGGAAGCTTTCTTT
TRBJ2-7 | - | - | TRBV5-5 | CASSAAAELSYEQYF | TGTGCCAGCAGCGCTGCGGCCGAGCTCTCCTACGAGCAGTACTTC
TRBJ2-7 | - | - | TRBV9 | CASSVGPGSYEQYF | TGTGCCAGCAGCGTAGGTCCGGGGTCCTACGAGCAGTACTTC
TRBJ2-1 | - | - | TRBV30 | CAWSGQASRYNEQFF | TGTGCCTGGAGTGGGCAAGCCAGCAGGTACAATGAGCAGTTCTTC
TRBJ1-2 | few | TRBD1 | TRBV29-1 | CSVASGGEGYGYTF | TGCAGCGTTGCTTCAGGGGGCGAAGGCTATGGCTACACCTTC
TRBJ2-1 | - | TRBD1 | TRBV10-3 | CAISTRTGGYEQFF | TGTGCCATCAGTACCCGGACAGGGGGCTATGAGCAGTTCTTC